Listed below are T cell receptor beta chains from one sample, sequenced in a study of blood T cells in healthy people across ages. TCRdb fed the 5' RACE reads into MiXCR, producing one record per CDR3 protein. The profile shows 1.5 million to 2 million distinct CDR3 sequences, about 28% of them singletons. The sample comprised blood. These receptors were collected from a woman younger than 45 in good health. Both conserved end residues are part of each CDR3. The D gene is left open where the match is weak. The size entry is marked missing in some rows and otherwise reads once, few, many or a size class.

CDR3 DNA: TGTGCCAGCCGCCCCTCAGGCAGGGGCGAGACCCAGTTCTTC
CDR3 protein: CASRPSGRGETQFF
J gene: TRBJ2-1
V gene: TRBV12-3/TRBV12-4
clone size: NA
D gene: NA
CDR3 length: 14

CDR3 DNA: TGTGCCAGTCGGCCGGGACTAGCGGCAGATACGCAGTATTTT
CDR3 protein: CASRPGLAADTQYF
J gene: TRBJ2-3
V gene: TRBV25-1
clone size: NA
D gene: TRBD2
CDR3 length: 14

CDR3 DNA: TGTGCCAGCAGTGAAAATGGGGGGGCAGGAGCTGAAGCTTTCTTT
CDR3 protein: CASSENGGAGAEAFF
J gene: TRBJ1-1
V gene: TRBV6-1
clone size: few
D gene: NA
CDR3 length: 15

CDR3 DNA: TGTGCCAGCAGCCACGCCGGGAACTCCTACGAGCAGTACTTC
CDR3 protein: CASSHAGNSYEQYF
J gene: TRBJ2-7
V gene: TRBV14
clone size: NA
D gene: NA
CDR3 length: 14

CDR3 DNA: TGCAGTGCTCCCGAGACTAGCGGGAGAGAGACCCAGTACTTC
CDR3 protein: CSAPETSGRETQYF
J gene: TRBJ2-5
V gene: TRBV20-1
clone size: many
D gene: TRBD2
CDR3 length: 14

CDR3 DNA: TGCAGTGCTAGACGTGGCGGGGGGGGCCAAGAGACCCAGTACTTC
CDR3 protein: CSARRGGGGQETQYF
J gene: TRBJ2-5
V gene: TRBV20-1
clone size: many
D gene: TRBD2
CDR3 length: 15

CDR3 DNA: TGTGCCAGCAGTTCCCGGACAGGGGGTGGCTACACCTTC
CDR3 protein: CASSSRTGGGYTF
J gene: TRBJ1-2
V gene: TRBV6-5
clone size: many
D gene: TRBD1
CDR3 length: 13

CDR3 DNA: TGTGCCAGCAGCTTAGCGAGGACAGTCTCCTACAATGAGCAGTACTTC
CDR3 protein: CASSLARTVSYNEQYF
J gene: TRBJ2-7
V gene: TRBV7-2
clone size: NA
D gene: NA
CDR3 length: 16

CDR3 DNA: TGCAGTGCTATTATAGCGGGAGGGCAGGGGGAGCAGTACTTC
CDR3 protein: CSAIIAGGQGEQYF
J gene: TRBJ2-7
V gene: TRBV20-1
clone size: NA
D gene: TRBD2
CDR3 length: 14

CDR3 DNA: TGTGCCAGCAGTGATCCGACACGCTTCTCCGTCTACGAGCAGTACTTC
CDR3 protein: CASSDPTRFSVYEQYF
J gene: TRBJ2-7
V gene: TRBV6-1
clone size: NA
D gene: NA
CDR3 length: 16

CDR3 DNA: TGTGCCAGCAGTTACTCGGGGGGTGCCACCGGGGAGCTGTTTTTT
CDR3 protein: CASSYSGGATGELFF
J gene: TRBJ2-2
V gene: TRBV6-5
clone size: once
D gene: NA
CDR3 length: 15

CDR3 DNA: TGTGCCAGCAGACGCGGACAGGGTATGGCGGGCACTGAAGCTTTCTTT
CDR3 protein: CASRRGQGMAGTEAFF
J gene: TRBJ1-1
V gene: TRBV7-2
clone size: NA
D gene: TRBD1
CDR3 length: 16

CDR3 DNA: TGTGCCAGCAGTTTCCCTCCTGGGACAGGCTCGGCTGGGGCCAACGTCCTGACTTTC
CDR3 protein: CASSFPPGTGSAGANVLTF
J gene: TRBJ2-6
V gene: TRBV28
clone size: NA
D gene: TRBD1
CDR3 length: 19

CDR3 DNA: TGTGCCAGCAGTGAATTAGGTTATGTAGACACAGATACGCAGTATTTT
CDR3 protein: CASSELGYVDTDTQYF
J gene: TRBJ2-3
V gene: TRBV25-1
clone size: many
D gene: NA
CDR3 length: 16

CDR3 DNA: TGCGCCGGCAGCTCTAGACAGGGGGTGGTTGAGCAGTTCTTC
CDR3 protein: CAGSSRQGVVEQFF
J gene: TRBJ2-1
V gene: TRBV5-1
clone size: once
D gene: TRBD1
CDR3 length: 14

CDR3 DNA: TGCGCCAGCAGCTTGGTAGGGCGGGAGCGAGCTAGCACAGATACGCAGTATTTT
CDR3 protein: CASSLVGRERASTDTQYF
J gene: TRBJ2-3
V gene: TRBV5-1
clone size: NA
D gene: TRBD2
CDR3 length: 18

CDR3 DNA: TGTGCCAGCTCACCCGTGAATCTTCGACAGGGCCTACCCTACGAGCAGTACTTC
CDR3 protein: CASSPVNLRQGLPYEQYF
J gene: TRBJ2-7
V gene: TRBV18
clone size: few
D gene: TRBD1
CDR3 length: 18

CDR3 DNA: TGTGCCAGCAGCCTAGGGGGACAGGGGTTTACAAATGAGCAGTTCTTC
CDR3 protein: CASSLGGQGFTNEQFF
J gene: TRBJ2-1
V gene: TRBV7-8
clone size: NA
D gene: TRBD1
CDR3 length: 16

CDR3 DNA: TGCGCCAGCAGCTTGTTTGTAGGGAACAATGAGCAGTTCTTC
CDR3 protein: CASSLFVGNNEQFF
J gene: TRBJ2-1
V gene: TRBV5-1
clone size: many
D gene: NA
CDR3 length: 14

CDR3 DNA: TGCAGTGCGGTGGGACTAGCGGGTTCTAGATCATCCGGGGAGCTGTTTTTT
CDR3 protein: CSAVGLAGSRSSGELFF
J gene: TRBJ2-2
V gene: TRBV20-1
clone size: few
D gene: TRBD2
CDR3 length: 17

CDR3 DNA: TGCAGCGTTGAAGGGACTAGCTCCTACAATGAGCAGTTCTTC
CDR3 protein: CSVEGTSSYNEQFF
J gene: TRBJ2-1
V gene: TRBV29-1
clone size: NA
D gene: TRBD2
CDR3 length: 14

CDR3 DNA: TGTGCCAGCAGCCAATCCCCCGACGCGCCTTACGATGAGCAGTTCTTC
CDR3 protein: CASSQSPDAPYDEQFF
J gene: TRBJ2-1
V gene: TRBV14
clone size: NA
D gene: NA
CDR3 length: 16

CDR3 DNA: TGTGCCACCAGCAGAGCGGGGATAGGTGAAGCTTTCTTT
CDR3 protein: CATSRAGIGEAFF
J gene: TRBJ1-1
V gene: TRBV15
clone size: NA
D gene: NA
CDR3 length: 13

CDR3 DNA: TGCAGCGTTGGAACTAGCGAAACCTACGAGCAGTACTTC
CDR3 protein: CSVGTSETYEQYF
J gene: TRBJ2-7
V gene: TRBV29-1
clone size: many
D gene: TRBD2
CDR3 length: 13

CDR3 DNA: TGCAGCGTTGAAGCTACTAGCGGGAGGGCGGGGGAGCAGTACTTC
CDR3 protein: CSVEATSGRAGEQYF
J gene: TRBJ2-7
V gene: TRBV29-1
clone size: NA
D gene: TRBD2
CDR3 length: 15

CDR3 DNA: TGTGCCAGCAGCCAAGTAAGAGCGGGGGAGTACACAGATACGCAGTATTTT
CDR3 protein: CASSQVRAGEYTDTQYF
J gene: TRBJ2-3
V gene: TRBV4-2
clone size: NA
D gene: TRBD2
CDR3 length: 17

CDR3 DNA: TGCAGCGTTGAGACACCCGACGCCTACGAGCAGTACTTC
CDR3 protein: CSVETPDAYEQYF
J gene: TRBJ2-7
V gene: TRBV29-1
clone size: many
D gene: NA
CDR3 length: 13

CDR3 DNA: TGTGCCTGGACTTTTTTAGCAACCGGGGAGCGGTTTTTT
CDR3 protein: CAWTFLATGERFF
J gene: TRBJ2-2
V gene: TRBV30
clone size: NA
D gene: NA
CDR3 length: 13

CDR3 DNA: TGCGCCAGCAGAGCCGATACGCCACCCTACGAGCAGTACTTC
CDR3 protein: CASRADTPPYEQYF
J gene: TRBJ2-7
V gene: TRBV5-1
clone size: many
D gene: NA
CDR3 length: 14

CDR3 DNA: TGCGCCAGCAGATTCGGAGCGGGGGACTCGTGGTCCTACGAGCAGTACTTC
CDR3 protein: CASRFGAGDSWSYEQYF
J gene: TRBJ2-7
V gene: TRBV4-1
clone size: NA
D gene: TRBD2
CDR3 length: 17

CDR3 DNA: TGCAGCGTTGAAGGTGGATCGGGCACCGGGGAGCTGTTTTTT
CDR3 protein: CSVEGGSGTGELFF
J gene: TRBJ2-2
V gene: TRBV29-1
clone size: few
D gene: NA
CDR3 length: 14

CDR3 DNA: TGTGCCAGCAGTCCGGGACAGAGGAGGGACACCATATATTTT
CDR3 protein: CASSPGQRRDTIYF
J gene: TRBJ1-3
V gene: TRBV6-5
clone size: NA
D gene: TRBD1
CDR3 length: 14

CDR3 DNA: TGTGCCAGCAGCTGGACAGGAGCCGATGGCTACACCTTC
CDR3 protein: CASSWTGADGYTF
J gene: TRBJ1-2
V gene: TRBV11-2
clone size: many
D gene: TRBD1
CDR3 length: 13

CDR3 DNA: TGCAGCGTTAATTACGCGAACACTGAAGCTTTCTTT
CDR3 protein: CSVNYANTEAFF
J gene: TRBJ1-1
V gene: TRBV29-1
clone size: NA
D gene: NA
CDR3 length: 12

CDR3 DNA: TGTGCCAGCAGACCCGACGGGAACTACGAGCAGTACTTC
CDR3 protein: CASRPDGNYEQYF
J gene: TRBJ2-7
V gene: TRBV6-2/TRBV6-3
clone size: NA
D gene: NA
CDR3 length: 13

CDR3 DNA: TGCAGTGCTCGGACAGCCCCTGGAAACACCATATATTTT
CDR3 protein: CSARTAPGNTIYF
J gene: TRBJ1-3
V gene: TRBV20-1
clone size: NA
D gene: NA
CDR3 length: 13

CDR3 DNA: TGTGCCAGCAGTGACGCGACTAGCGGGAGTGGTGATACGCAGTATTTT
CDR3 protein: CASSDATSGSGDTQYF
J gene: TRBJ2-3
V gene: TRBV6-2/TRBV6-3
clone size: NA
D gene: TRBD2
CDR3 length: 16

CDR3 DNA: TGTGCCAGCAGAGGGAGGGCGACTAACGAAAAACTGTTTTTT
CDR3 protein: CASRGRATNEKLFF
J gene: TRBJ1-4
V gene: TRBV28
clone size: NA
D gene: NA
CDR3 length: 14

CDR3 DNA: TGTGCCAGCAGCTCATCCCCGGGACGGGGGACTAGCGGGAGCTACGAGCAGTACTTC
CDR3 protein: CASSSSPGRGTSGSYEQYF
J gene: TRBJ2-7
V gene: TRBV7-2
clone size: NA
D gene: TRBD2
CDR3 length: 19

CDR3 DNA: TGCAGTGCCGTACTAGACGGATCTGGCTATGGCTACACCTTC
CDR3 protein: CSAVLDGSGYGYTF
J gene: TRBJ1-2
V gene: TRBV20-1
clone size: few
D gene: NA
CDR3 length: 14

CDR3 DNA: TGTGCCAGCAGTTTTGGTTTGCCCGACTCAGGCTACACCTTC
CDR3 protein: CASSFGLPDSGYTF
J gene: TRBJ1-2
V gene: TRBV12-3/TRBV12-4
clone size: NA
D gene: NA
CDR3 length: 14

CDR3 DNA: TGTGCCAGCAGTGGACTCTGGAAGAATCAGCCCCAGCATTTT
CDR3 protein: CASSGLWKNQPQHF
J gene: TRBJ1-5
V gene: TRBV6-1
clone size: NA
D gene: NA
CDR3 length: 14

CDR3 DNA: TGTGCCAGCAGTTTACTGGACAGGGAGACTGGCTACACCTTC
CDR3 protein: CASSLLDRETGYTF
J gene: TRBJ1-2
V gene: TRBV27
clone size: NA
D gene: TRBD1
CDR3 length: 14

CDR3 DNA: TGTGCCATCAGTGAGTCGGGAGGGCGCAGCACAGATACGCAGTATTTT
CDR3 protein: CAISESGGRSTDTQYF
J gene: TRBJ2-3
V gene: TRBV10-3
clone size: few
D gene: TRBD2
CDR3 length: 16

CDR3 DNA: TGCGCCAGCAGCCAAGATGCGGCTTTATATCAGCCCCAGCATTTT
CDR3 protein: CASSQDAALYQPQHF
J gene: TRBJ1-5
V gene: TRBV4-1
clone size: few
D gene: NA
CDR3 length: 15

CDR3 DNA: TGTGCCAGCAGTTTTGAGGGGGCTGGGGAAGGCAATGAGCAGTTCTTC
CDR3 protein: CASSFEGAGEGNEQFF
J gene: TRBJ2-1
V gene: TRBV27
clone size: NA
D gene: TRBD1
CDR3 length: 16

CDR3 DNA: TGCAGCGTTGAAGTCCAGGGGACTTTTATTGAAGCTTTCTTT
CDR3 protein: CSVEVQGTFIEAFF
J gene: TRBJ1-1
V gene: TRBV29-1
clone size: NA
D gene: NA
CDR3 length: 14

CDR3 DNA: TGTGCCAGCAGCCCGAGGTCTAGCGGGGTCTCCTGCAATGAGCAGTTCTTC
CDR3 protein: CASSPRSSGVSCNEQFF
J gene: TRBJ2-1
V gene: TRBV7-3
clone size: NA
D gene: TRBD2
CDR3 length: 17

CDR3 DNA: TGCAGCGGGACAACTCGGACGGTAAACACTGAAGCTTTCTTT
CDR3 protein: CSGTTRTVNTEAFF
J gene: TRBJ1-1
V gene: TRBV29-1
clone size: NA
D gene: NA
CDR3 length: 14